This TCR beta chain was sequenced in a study of Ad26.COV2.S vaccination and SARS-CoV-2 variants. Study-wide context: The trial was COV1001 and the donor's arm was Ad26.COV2.S. Findings and limits, study-wide: It was vaccine recipients, not placebo recipients, who had the higher spike-specific TCR breadth. Assessments of TCR breadth and depth may have underestimated the total T cell responses.

Treatment described: some 20 received Ad26.COV2.S at low or high dose, single or two shots; roughly five received placebo; per-sample allocation not given. Vaccine and placebo recipients were sampled on day 63 after the first injection. About this clone itself: What it binds is not known.

Clones were sequenced by immunoSEQ multiplex PCR, and TCRdb holds only the in-frame ones, with some missing. The table has approximately 480,000 clones, 87% seen once. The CDR3 runs 15 residues. Germline V CDR1 and CDR2: MNHEY, SVGAGI. After removal of 5 bases from V and 6 bases from J, the junction contained 13 bases not matched to a gene. The rearrangement joins TRBV6-5 to TRBJ2-7; the match to TRBD2 covers 7 bases. The origin of this receptor is a person aged 18 to 65 who received the Ad26.COV2.S COVID-19 vaccine or a placebo. The material was peripheral blood, obtained in a trial of Ad26.COV2.S vaccine versus placebo. The CDR3 loop reads CASSQPDGRRGEQYF. CDR3 bases: TGTGCCAGCAGTCAACCCGACGGGAGGCGGGGCGAGCAGTACTTC.